The present T cell receptor (beta chain) was sequenced within a study of blood T cell repertoires in COVID-19. Study-level background: Samples of COVID-19 (acute and convalescent) were obtained from the United States, Italy and Spain. From T cells, B-cell-depleted T cells, or PBMCs came the material, which was cDNA or gDNA.

Original processing notes: Nucleated cell counts were estimated from reference gene primer amplification. Here immunoSEQ multiplex PCR was the method, and the copy in TCRdb shows in-frame clones only, minus some. V and J calls and clone size are those listed in that table; D and trimming were worked out from the DNA. This table has 150,000 to 200,000 clones, around 84% appearing once. The CDR3 spans 13 residues. V shed 4 bases and J 6 bases; nucleotides not matched to a gene: 6. CDR1 and CDR2 (germline): SGHDT, YYEEEE. The specimen sequenced was peripheral blood. This TCR came from a man younger than 45 with active or convalescent COVID-19. The chain uses TRBV5-6 and TRBJ1-2; 7 bases align to TRBD1. For the CDR3, the DNA is TGTGCCAGCAGCCGACAGGGCGTCGATGGCTACACCTTC. It codes for CASSRQGVDGYTF.